This T cell receptor beta chain was obtained from a study of response to subunit inactivated influenza vaccine. TCRdb re-analysed the RT-PCR reads in MiXCR, keeping a single row per CDR3 protein. Of around 570,000 distinct CDR3 sequences in the sample, around 8% were seen once. The V gene's germline CDR1 is DFQATT and CDR2 SNEGSKA (reference sequence). The V end lost 4 bases, the J end lost 2 bases, and 18 bases lay between the germline ends. This CDR3 has 15 residues. This specimen was PBMCs from blood, taken less than 30 months after vaccination. This TCR was recovered from a man aged 45-69 years who received an inactivated influenza vaccine. The chain joins TRBV20-1 to TRBJ2-7; a possible D gene is TRBD2 (7 bases). The CDR3 sequence: CSATPGGGTPYEQYF. The CDR3 bases are TGCAGTGCTACCCCGGGGGGCGGGACCCCCTACGAGCAGTACTTC.